Each of the 11 T cell receptor beta chains below was sequenced from the same sample in a study of blood T cell repertoires in COVID-19. The data were produced by immunoSEQ multiplex PCR, yet TCRdb's version contains in-frame clones alone and is incomplete. Of 400,000 or so clones listed, 88% were seen once; the top ten hold roughly 2%. Sequences were obtained from PBMCs or T cells enriched from blood (not recorded which). The receptors originated from a woman aged 40 to 50 with acute COVID-19.

The chain has TRBV14 and TRBJ2-5; D remains unclear. CDR3 length: 14 amino acids. V lost 4 bases and J 4 bases, leaving 13 bases between the germline ends. Germline CDR1 reads SGHDN; CDR2 reads FVKESK. In nucleotides, the CDR3 is TGTGCCAGCAGCCCTTTATTGGCGGCAGAGACCCAGTACTTC. Its protein product is CASSPLLAAETQYF.

The chain couples TRBV7-9 to TRBJ2-2; 8 nucleotides match TRBD2. V trimming: 5 bases; J trimming: 2 bases; junction bases outside the gene matches: 4. This CDR3 spans 15 amino acids. The germline gives CDR1 SEHNR, CDR2 FQNEAQ (reference sequence). The CDR3 here is CASSRLATNTGELFF. In DNA form, the CDR3 reads TGTGCCAGCAGCCGACTAGCGACAAACACCGGGGAGCTGTTTTTT.

The genes are TRBV6-5 and TRBJ1-5, with 8 bases identical to TRBD1. Per germline, CDR1 MNHEY and CDR2 SVGAGI. The CDR3 has 15 amino acids. The V and J ends lost 5 bases and 3 bases, in that order; junction bases with no gene match: 6. The DNA of the CDR3 is TGTGCCAGCAGTCGGACAGGGAGAGTCAATCAGCCCCAGCATTTT. Its translation: CASSRTGRVNQPQHF.

V is TRBV11-2 and J is TRBJ1-1; 8 positions match TRBD1. The CDR3 is 17 residues long. J was trimmed by 3 bases and V by 6 bases; bases with no gene match: 15. Germline V gene data show CDR1 as SGHAT and CDR2 as FQNNGV. This chain's CDR3 is CASSQAGQGAVDTEAFF. CDR3 sequence (DNA): TGTGCCAGCAGTCAGGCGGGCCAGGGGGCGGTAGACACTGAAGCTTTCTTT. The full variable domain, in which reference TRBV11-2 and TRBJ1-1 provide the parts outside the CDR3, is EAGVAQSPRYKIIEKRQSVAFWCNPISGHATLYWYQQILGQGPKLLIQFQNNGVVDDSQLPKDRFSAERLKGVDSTLKIQPAKLEDSAVYLCASSQAGQGAVDTEAFFGQGTRLTVV.

The chain uses TRBV13 and TRBJ2-7; 13 bases are shared with TRBD2. This CDR3 contains 17 residues. The ends lost 5 bases at V and 1 base at J; junction bases unmatched: 8. Germline-derived CDR1 and CDR2 are PRHDT and FYEKMQ (reference sequence). The CDR3 sequence is CASSQGTSGALSYEQYF. The CDR3 DNA reads TGTGCCAGCAGCCAAGGGACTAGCGGGGCCCTTTCCTACGAGCAGTACTTC.

V usage is TRBV7-9 and J usage is TRBJ1-1; possibly TRBD1 for D (5 bases). CDR3 length equals 11 residues. Germline CDR1 SEHNR, CDR2 FQNEAQ (reference sequence). Trimming shortened V by 5 bases and J by 10 bases, and 11 bases separated the two germline ends. CDR3 loop: CASSLGGAAFF. The CDR3 region has the DNA TGTGCCAGCAGCCTAGGCGGGGCAGCTTTCTTT.

The CDR3 coding sequence is TGTGCCAGCTCACCACTCACAGCCCCCGCGAATACGCAGTATTTT. Amino acids: CASSPLTAPANTQYF. V gene TRBV18 combines with J gene TRBJ2-3; D ambiguous. Trimming pared 1 base from V and 7 bases from J, leaving 15 bases between. CDR1 is KGHSH and CDR2 is LQKENI in the germline V gene. CDR3 length: 15 residues.

V and J are TRBV11-2 and TRBJ2-5; TRBD2 matches 8 bases. The CDR3 length is 15 residues. Looked up from germline, CDR1 is SGHAT and CDR2 is FQNNGV. Unmatched junction bases numbered 8, after V lost 3 bases and J lost 5 bases. The CDR3 spells CASSFLYGGRETQYF. The CDR3 bases are TGTGCCAGCAGCTTCCTCTATGGCGGGAGGGAGACCCAGTACTTC. The full variable domain, in which reference TRBV11-2 and TRBJ2-5 provide the parts outside the CDR3, is EAGVAQSPRYKIIEKRQSVAFWCNPISGHATLYWYQQILGQGPKLLIQFQNNGVVDDSQLPKDRFSAERLKGVDSTLKIQPAKLEDSAVYLCASSFLYGGRETQYFGPGTRLLVL.

The chain uses TRBV20-1 and TRBJ2-7; D remains unclear. V was clipped by 3 bases and J by 3 bases, with 3 bases between them. Germline V CDR1 and CDR2: DFQATT, SNEGSKA (reference sequence). This CDR3 spans 10 amino acids. The CDR3 sequence is CSASFYEQYF. CDR3 bases: TGCAGTGCTAGCTTCTACGAGCAGTACTTC.

The chain links TRBV14 to TRBJ2-1; TRBD2 agrees at 7 bases. V shed 4 bases, J shed 7 bases, and the junction held 13 bases outside the gene matches. Germline values: CDR1 SGHDN, CDR2 FVKESK. The CDR3 extends over 16 amino acids. This CDR3 reads CASSLPLGGVWNEQFF. The CDR3 coding sequence is TGTGCCAGCAGCCTCCCCCTTGGGGGGGTTTGGAATGAGCAGTTCTTC.

The chain combines TRBV5-3 with TRBJ2-3; 14 nucleotides match TRBD2. TRBV5-3 belongs to the ORF category, with a function that is uncertain. With 2 bases clipped from V and 1 base from J, the junction kept 6 bases outside the gene matches. The CDR3 contains 18 residues. The CDR3 DNA sequence: TGTGCCAGAAGCTTATCAATGGGACTAGCGGGGGGCACAGATACGCAGTATTTT. It encodes CARSLSMGLAGGTDTQYF.